This TCR beta chain emerged from a study of immune cell composition in non-small cell lung cancer. Frozen unsorted single-cell suspensions supplied the genomic DNA. The protocol was immunoSEQ multiplex PCR, while the TCRdb copy is restricted to in-frame clones and leaves out a portion. The sample lists 13,000 to 15,000 clones; around 75% were seen once. The CDR3 has 15 amino acids. Germline V CDR1 and CDR2: SGHNT, YYREEE (reference sequence). The germline V and J ends were trimmed by 4 bases and 4 bases, with 17 bases remaining between them. This clonotype was obtained from a human donor with non-small cell lung cancer. Sequencing input: lung tumor tissue. The chain joins TRBV5-4 to TRBJ2-5; D perhaps matches TRBD1 (6 bases). The CDR3, as DNA: TGTGCCAGCAGCCTTGTAGGGAGCAGGGGAGAGACCCAGTACTTC. Protein: CASSLVGSRGETQYF.